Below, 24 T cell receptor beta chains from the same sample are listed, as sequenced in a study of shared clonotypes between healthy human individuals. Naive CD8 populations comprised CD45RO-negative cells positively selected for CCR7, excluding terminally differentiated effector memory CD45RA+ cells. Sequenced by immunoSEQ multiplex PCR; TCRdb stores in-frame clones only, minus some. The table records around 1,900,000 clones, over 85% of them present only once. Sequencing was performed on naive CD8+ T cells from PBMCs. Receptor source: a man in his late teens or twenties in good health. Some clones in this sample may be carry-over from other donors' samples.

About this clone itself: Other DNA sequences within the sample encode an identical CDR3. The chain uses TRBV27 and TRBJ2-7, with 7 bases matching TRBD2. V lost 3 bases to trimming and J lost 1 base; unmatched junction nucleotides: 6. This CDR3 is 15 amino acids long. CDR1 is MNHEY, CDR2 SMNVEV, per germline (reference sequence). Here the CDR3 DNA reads TGTGCCAGCAGTTTGGGTCAGGGAGGGTCCTACGAGCAGTACTTC. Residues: CASSLGQGGSYEQYF.

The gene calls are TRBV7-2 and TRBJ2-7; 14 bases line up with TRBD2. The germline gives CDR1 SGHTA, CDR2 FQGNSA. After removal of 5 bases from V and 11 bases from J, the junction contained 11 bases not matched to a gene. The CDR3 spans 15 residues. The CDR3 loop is CASSPMGTSGSLEYF. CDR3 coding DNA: TGTGCCAGCAGCCCCATGGGGACTAGCGGGAGTCTTGAGTACTTC.

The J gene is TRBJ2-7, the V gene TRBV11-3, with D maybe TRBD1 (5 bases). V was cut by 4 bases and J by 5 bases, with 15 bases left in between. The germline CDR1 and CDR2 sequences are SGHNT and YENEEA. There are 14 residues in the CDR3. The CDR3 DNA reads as TGTGCCAGCAGCTCCAGGGATGGGAAGCACGAGCAGTACTTC. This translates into CASSSRDGKHEQYF.

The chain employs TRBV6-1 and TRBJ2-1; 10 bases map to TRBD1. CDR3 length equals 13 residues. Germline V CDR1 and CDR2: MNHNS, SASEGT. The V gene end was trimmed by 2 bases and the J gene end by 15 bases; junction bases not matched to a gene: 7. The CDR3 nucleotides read TGTGCCAGCAGTGAAAGTGTGGGACAGGGGAGGTTCTTC. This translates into CASSESVGQGRFF.

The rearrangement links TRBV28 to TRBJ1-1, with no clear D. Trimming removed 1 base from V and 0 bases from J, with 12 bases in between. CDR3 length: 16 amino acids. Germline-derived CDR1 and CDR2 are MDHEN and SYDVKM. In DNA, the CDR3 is TGTGCCAGCAGTTTATTACAGCACATAATGAACACTGAAGCTTTCTTT. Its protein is CASSLLQHIMNTEAFF.

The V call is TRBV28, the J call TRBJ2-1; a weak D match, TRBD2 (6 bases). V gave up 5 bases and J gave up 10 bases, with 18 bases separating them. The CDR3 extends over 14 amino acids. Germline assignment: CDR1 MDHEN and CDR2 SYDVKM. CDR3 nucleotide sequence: TGTGCCAGCAGTATCACTTGGGCCGGGGGAGAGCAGTTCTTC. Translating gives CASSITWAGGEQFF. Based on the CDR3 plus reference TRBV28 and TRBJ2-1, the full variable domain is DVKVTQSSRYLVKRTGEKVFLECVQDMDHENMFWYRQDPGLGLRLIYFSYDVKMKEKGDIPEGYSVSREKKERFSLILESASTNQTSMYLCASSITWAGGEQFFGPGTRLTVL.

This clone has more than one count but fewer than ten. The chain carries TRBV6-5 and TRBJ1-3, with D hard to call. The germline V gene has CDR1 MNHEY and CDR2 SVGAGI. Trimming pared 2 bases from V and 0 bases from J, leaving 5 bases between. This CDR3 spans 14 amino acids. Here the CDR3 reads CASSYRNSGNTIYF. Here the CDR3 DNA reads TGTGCCAGCAGTTACAGAAACTCTGGAAACACCATATATTTT.

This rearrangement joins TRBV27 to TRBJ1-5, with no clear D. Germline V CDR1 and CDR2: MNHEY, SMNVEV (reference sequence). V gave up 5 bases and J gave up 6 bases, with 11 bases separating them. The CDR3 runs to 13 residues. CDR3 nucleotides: TGTGCCAGCAGTCCCGGGGTTGGTCAGCCCCAGCATTTT. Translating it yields CASSPGVGQPQHF.

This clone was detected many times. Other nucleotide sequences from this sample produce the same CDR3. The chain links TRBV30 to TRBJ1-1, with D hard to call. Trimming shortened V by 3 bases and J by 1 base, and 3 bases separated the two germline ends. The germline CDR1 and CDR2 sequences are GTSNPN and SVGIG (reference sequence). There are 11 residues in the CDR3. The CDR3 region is CAWSRNTEAFF. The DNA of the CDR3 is TGTGCCTGGAGCAGGAACACTGAAGCTTTCTTT.

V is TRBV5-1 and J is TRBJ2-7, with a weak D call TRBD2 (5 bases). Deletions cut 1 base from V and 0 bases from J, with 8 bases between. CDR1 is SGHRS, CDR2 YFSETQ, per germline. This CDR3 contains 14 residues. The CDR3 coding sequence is TGCGCCAGCAGCTTGTTCGGGGTCTCCTACGAGCAGTACTTC. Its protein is CASSLFGVSYEQYF.

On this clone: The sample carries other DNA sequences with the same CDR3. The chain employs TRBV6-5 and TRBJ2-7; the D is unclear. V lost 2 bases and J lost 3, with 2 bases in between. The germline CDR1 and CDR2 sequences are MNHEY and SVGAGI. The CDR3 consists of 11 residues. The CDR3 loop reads CASSYLYEQYF. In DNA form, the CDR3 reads TGTGCCAGCAGTTACCTCTACGAGCAGTACTTC.

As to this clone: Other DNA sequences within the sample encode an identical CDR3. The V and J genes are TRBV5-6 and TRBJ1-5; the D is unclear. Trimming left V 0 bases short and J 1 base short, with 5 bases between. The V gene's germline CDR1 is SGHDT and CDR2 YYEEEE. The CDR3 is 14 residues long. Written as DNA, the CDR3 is TGTGCCAGCAGCTTGGGACACAGCAATCAGCCCCAGCATTTT. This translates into CASSLGHSNQPQHF.

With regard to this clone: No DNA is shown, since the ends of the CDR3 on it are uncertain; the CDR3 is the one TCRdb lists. CDR3 loop: CASSFGPGVIYEQYF. The rearrangement uses TRBV13 and TRBJ2-7; whether TRBD2, the table's D call, matches the DNA was not checked. Per the germline V gene, CDR1 is PRHDT and CDR2 is FYEKMQ (reference sequence). A total of 15 residues make up the CDR3, ends included.

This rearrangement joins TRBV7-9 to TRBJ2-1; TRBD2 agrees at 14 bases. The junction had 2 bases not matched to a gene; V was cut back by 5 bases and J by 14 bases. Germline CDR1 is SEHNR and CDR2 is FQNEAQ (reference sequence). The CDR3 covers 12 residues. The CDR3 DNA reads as TGTGCCAGCAGCCTGGGACTAGCGGGAGAGTTCTTC. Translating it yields CASSLGLAGEFF.

The CDR3 reads CASSLSESKIVGFDNEKLFF. The CDR3 nucleotides are TGTGCCAGCAGTTTATCGGAGTCTAAAATTGTGGGGTTTGATAATGAAAAACTGTTTTTT. The gene calls are TRBV28 and TRBJ1-4, with D uncertain. This CDR3 has 20 amino acids. The V and J ends lost 1 base and 4 bases respectively, with 25 bases between them. Looked up from germline, CDR1 is MDHEN and CDR2 is SYDVKM.

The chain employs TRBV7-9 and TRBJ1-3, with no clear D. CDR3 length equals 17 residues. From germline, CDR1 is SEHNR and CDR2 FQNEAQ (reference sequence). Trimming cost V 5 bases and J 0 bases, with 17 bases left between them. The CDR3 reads CASSPSVQTYSGNTIYF. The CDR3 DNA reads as TGTGCCAGCAGCCCCTCAGTACAGACCTACTCTGGAAACACCATATATTTT. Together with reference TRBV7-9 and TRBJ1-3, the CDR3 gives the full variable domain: DTGVSQNPRHKITKRGQNVTFRCDPISEHNRLYWYRQTLGQGPEFLTYFQNEAQLEKSRLLSDRFSAERPKGSFSTLEIQRTEQGDSAMYLCASSPSVQTYSGNTIYFGEGSWLTVV.

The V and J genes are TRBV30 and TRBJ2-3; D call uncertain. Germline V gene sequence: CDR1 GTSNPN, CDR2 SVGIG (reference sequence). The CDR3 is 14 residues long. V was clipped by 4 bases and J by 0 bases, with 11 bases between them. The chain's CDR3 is CAWIRLDSTDTQYF. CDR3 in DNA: TGTGCCTGGATCCGACTCGACAGCACAGATACGCAGTATTTT.

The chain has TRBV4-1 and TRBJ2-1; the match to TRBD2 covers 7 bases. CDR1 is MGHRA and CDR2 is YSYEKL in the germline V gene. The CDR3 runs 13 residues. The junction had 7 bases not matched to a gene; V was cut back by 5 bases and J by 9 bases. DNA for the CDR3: TGCGCCAGCAGCGATAGAGCGGGGATTGAGCAGTTCTTC. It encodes CASSDRAGIEQFF.

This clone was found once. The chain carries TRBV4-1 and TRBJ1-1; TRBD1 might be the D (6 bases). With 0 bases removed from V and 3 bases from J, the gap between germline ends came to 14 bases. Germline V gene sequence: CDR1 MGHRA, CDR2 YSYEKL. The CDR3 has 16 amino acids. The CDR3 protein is CASSQDRGGLDTEAFF. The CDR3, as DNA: TGCGCCAGCAGCCAAGATAGGGGGGGGCTGGACACTGAAGCTTTCTTT.

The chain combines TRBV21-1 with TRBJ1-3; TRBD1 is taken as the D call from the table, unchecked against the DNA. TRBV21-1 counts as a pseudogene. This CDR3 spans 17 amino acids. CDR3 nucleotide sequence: TGTGCCAGCAGGTTAAGTGGGGGGACAGGGAACGGAAACACCATATATTTT. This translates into CASRLSGGTGNGNTIYF.

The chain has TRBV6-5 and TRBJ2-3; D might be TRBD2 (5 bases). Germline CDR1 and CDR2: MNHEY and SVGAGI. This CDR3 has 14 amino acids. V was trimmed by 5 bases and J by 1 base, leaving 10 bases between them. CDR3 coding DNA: TGTGCCAGCAGTCCCCTCGGGGGCACAGATACGCAGTATTTT. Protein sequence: CASSPLGGTDTQYF.

The CDR3 here is CASSDLGLAAYNEQFF. CDR3 sequence (DNA): TGTGCCAGCAGCGACCTCGGGCTAGCGGCCTACAATGAGCAGTTCTTC. The V and J genes are TRBV9 and TRBJ2-1, with TRBD2 identical over 7 bases. The V gene end was trimmed by 3 bases and the J gene end by 2 bases; junction bases not matched to a gene: 8. The CDR3 length is 16 residues. Germline V gene sequence: CDR1 SGDLS, CDR2 YYNGEE.

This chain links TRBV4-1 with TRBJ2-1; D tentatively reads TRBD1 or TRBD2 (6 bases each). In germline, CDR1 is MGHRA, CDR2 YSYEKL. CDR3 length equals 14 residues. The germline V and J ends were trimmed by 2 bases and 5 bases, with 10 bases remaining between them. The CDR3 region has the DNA TGCGCCAGCAGCCAACGAGGGGGGCACAATGAGCAGTTCTTC. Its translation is CASSQRGGHNEQFF.

DNA of the CDR3: TGTGCCACCGTGGGCGGGAGTTTGAATGGGGGTACCCAGTACTTC. This gives the protein CATVGGSLNGGTQYF. The chain couples TRBV15 to TRBJ2-5; 7 nucleotides match TRBD2. This CDR3 contains 15 residues. V lost 8 bases, J lost 8 bases, and 17 bases stayed unmatched. Germline V lookup: CDR1 LNHNV, CDR2 YYDKDF (reference sequence).